These T cell receptor beta chains were read from a single sample in a study of vaccination and CD4 T cells after COVID-19. One entry per CDR3 protein results from TCRdb running MiXCR on the PCR reads. This sample has roughly 2,700 distinct CDR3 sequences; 30% occur once, and the top ten carry 60%. No antigens are known for them. The sample consisted of CD4+ T cells from blood, cultured in vitro, taken after SARS-CoV-2 vaccination. Every receptor here comes from a human donor who had recovered from COVID-19. Both conserved end residues are part of each CDR3. The D gene is left open where the match is weak. Some rows have no size entry. The others give once, few or many, or a class for an expanded clone.

d_gene: TRBD1
v_gene: TRBV6-1
abundance: .
j_gene: TRBJ1-6
len: 14
CDR3aa: CASSQRTGSSPLHF
CDR3nt: TGTGCCAGCAGTCAACGGACAGGTTCTTCACCCCTCCACTTT

d_gene: .
v_gene: TRBV7-2
abundance: medium-sized
j_gene: TRBJ2-3
len: 15
CDR3aa: CASSLGMTPIDTQYF
CDR3nt: TGTGCCAGCAGCTTAGGGATGACCCCGATAGATACGCAGTATTTT

d_gene: .
v_gene: TRBV2
abundance: .
j_gene: TRBJ2-7
len: 13
CDR3aa: CAGSGSSSYEQYF
CDR3nt: TGTGCCGGCAGTGGATCTAGCTCCTACGAGCAGTACTTC

d_gene: .
v_gene: TRBV20-1
abundance: .
j_gene: TRBJ2-7
len: 13
CDR3aa: CSAKAPRTYEQYF
CDR3nt: TGCAGTGCTAAGGCCCCCAGGACCTACGAGCAGTACTTC

d_gene: TRBD2
v_gene: TRBV20-1
abundance: few
j_gene: TRBJ2-3
len: 14
CDR3aa: CSATLAGVVDTQYF
CDR3nt: TGCAGTGCTACGCTAGCGGGGGTAGTCGACACGCAGTATTTT

d_gene: TRBD2
v_gene: TRBV20-1
abundance: .
j_gene: TRBJ2-3
len: 19
CDR3aa: CSARDQHGGGRDYTDTQYF
CDR3nt: TGCAGTGCTAGAGATCAACATGGCGGGGGGCGGGACTACACAGATACGCAGTATTTT

d_gene: TRBD2
v_gene: TRBV5-5
abundance: .
j_gene: TRBJ2-1
len: 15
CDR3aa: CASSRVGLASKEQFF
CDR3nt: TGTGCCAGCAGCCGGGTGGGACTAGCGTCGAAGGAGCAGTTCTTC

d_gene: .
v_gene: TRBV4-1
abundance: .
j_gene: TRBJ1-1
len: 14
CDR3aa: CASSPPWTNTEAFF
CDR3nt: TGCGCCAGCAGCCCCCCTTGGACGAACACTGAAGCTTTCTTT

d_gene: .
v_gene: TRBV6-5
abundance: .
j_gene: TRBJ1-2
len: 14
CDR3aa: CASSLSSRSGGYTF
CDR3nt: TGTGCCAGCAGTCTTAGCAGTCGGTCTGGTGGCTACACCTTC

d_gene: .
v_gene: TRBV7-3
abundance: .
j_gene: TRBJ1-6
len: 15
CDR3aa: CASSSTSSYNSPLHF
CDR3nt: TGTGCCAGCAGCTCGACGTCCTCCTATAATTCACCCCTCCACTTT

d_gene: .
v_gene: TRBV7-7
abundance: few
j_gene: TRBJ1-2
len: 14
CDR3aa: CASSFTNPRLYYTF
CDR3nt: TGTGCCAGCAGCTTTACCAACCCTCGTCTCTATTACACCTTC

d_gene: .
v_gene: TRBV7-8
abundance: .
j_gene: TRBJ2-7
len: 8
CDR3aa: CASSLEVF
CDR3nt: TGTGCCAGCAGCTTAGAGGTCTTC

d_gene: TRBD1
v_gene: TRBV20-1
abundance: .
j_gene: TRBJ1-5
len: 15
CDR3aa: CSASTGTGENQPQHF
CDR3nt: TGCAGTGCTTCGACCGGGACAGGGGAAAATCAGCCCCAGCATTTT

d_gene: .
v_gene: TRBV7-2
abundance: .
j_gene: TRBJ1-1
len: 15
CDR3aa: CASSLGGGRDTEVFF
CDR3nt: TGTGCCAGCAGCTTAGGCGGGGGGCGGGACACTGAAGTTTTCTTT

d_gene: TRBD2
v_gene: TRBV28
abundance: few
j_gene: TRBJ2-7
len: 15
CDR3aa: CASSLYASGNYEQYF
CDR3nt: TGTGCCAGCAGTTTATACGCTAGCGGTAACTACGAGCAGTACTTC

d_gene: .
v_gene: TRBV7-3
abundance: .
j_gene: TRBJ2-3
len: 13
CDR3aa: CASSEQLGHTQYF
CDR3nt: TGTGCCAGCAGCGAACAACTAGGACATACGCAGTATTTT

d_gene: TRBD1
v_gene: TRBV4-3
abundance: once
j_gene: TRBJ2-3
len: 16
CDR3aa: CASSHNYRQGTDTQYF
CDR3nt: TGCGCCAGCAGCCACAACTACCGACAGGGGACAGATACGCAGTATTTT

d_gene: .
v_gene: TRBV4-1
abundance: once
j_gene: TRBJ2-7
len: 14
CDR3aa: CASSQEINRDEQYF
CDR3nt: TGCGCCAGCAGCCAAGAAATCAACAGGGACGAGCAGTACTTC

d_gene: TRBD1
v_gene: TRBV25-1
abundance: medium-sized
j_gene: TRBJ1-1
len: 13
CDR3aa: CASVQGLNTEAFF
CDR3nt: TGTGCCAGCGTACAGGGGCTGAACACTGAAGCTTTCTTT

d_gene: .
v_gene: TRBV7-8
abundance: few
j_gene: TRBJ1-5
len: 15
CDR3aa: CASSLVGGSNQPQHF
CDR3nt: TGTGCCAGCAGCTTAGTGGGCGGTAGCAATCAGCCCCAGCATTTT

d_gene: .
v_gene: TRBV28
abundance: few
j_gene: TRBJ2-1
len: 11
CDR3aa: CASSSNNEQFF
CDR3nt: TGTGCCAGCAGTTCGAACAATGAGCAGTTCTTC

d_gene: TRBD1
v_gene: TRBV25-1
abundance: .
j_gene: TRBJ1-2
len: 12
CDR3aa: CASGQGTYGYTF
CDR3nt: TGTGCCAGCGGACAGGGAACGTATGGCTACACCTTC

d_gene: TRBD1
v_gene: TRBV10-2
abundance: .
j_gene: TRBJ2-2
len: 15
CDR3aa: CASGGGQGITGELFF
CDR3nt: TGCGCCAGCGGGGGGGGACAGGGGATAACCGGGGAGCTGTTTTTT

d_gene: TRBD2
v_gene: TRBV7-8
abundance: .
j_gene: TRBJ2-3
len: 15
CDR3aa: CASSSSGGGTDTQYF
CDR3nt: TGTGCCAGCAGCTCCAGCGGGGGGGGCACAGATACGCAGTATTTT

d_gene: TRBD1
v_gene: TRBV4-1
abundance: .
j_gene: TRBJ1-2
len: 14
CDR3aa: CASSLSGQNYGYTF
CDR3nt: TGCGCCAGCAGCCTGTCGGGACAGAACTATGGCTACACCTTC

d_gene: .
v_gene: TRBV20-1
abundance: few
j_gene: TRBJ1-2
len: 13
CDR3aa: CSARATNTGGYTF
CDR3nt: TGCAGTGCTAGAGCGACGAATACCGGGGGCTACACCTTC

d_gene: TRBD2
v_gene: TRBV7-2
abundance: medium-sized
j_gene: TRBJ2-3
len: 17
CDR3aa: CASSLAFTSGGADTQYF
CDR3nt: TGTGCCAGCAGCTTAGCGTTTACTAGCGGGGGGGCAGATACGCAGTATTTT

d_gene: .
v_gene: TRBV27
abundance: medium-sized
j_gene: TRBJ1-6
len: 13
CDR3aa: CASSLQGGTPLHF
CDR3nt: TGTGCCAGCAGTTTACAAGGTGGTACACCCCTCCACTTT

d_gene: .
v_gene: TRBV6-1
abundance: few
j_gene: TRBJ1-2
len: 14
CDR3aa: CASTAGVSRLGYTF
CDR3nt: TGTGCCAGCACTGCAGGGGTTTCTCGACTGGGCTACACCTTC

d_gene: TRBD1
v_gene: TRBV10-2
abundance: few
j_gene: TRBJ2-2
len: 15
CDR3aa: CASSPGTGGNGELFF
CDR3nt: TGCGCCAGCAGTCCCGGGACAGGGGGTAACGGGGAGCTGTTTTTT

d_gene: .
v_gene: TRBV19
abundance: .
j_gene: TRBJ1-2
len: 13
CDR3aa: CASSYGAFYGYTF
CDR3nt: TGTGCCAGTAGTTACGGGGCGTTCTATGGCTACACCTTC

d_gene: .
v_gene: TRBV27
abundance: few
j_gene: TRBJ1-2
len: 13
CDR3aa: CASSPGIIYGYTF
CDR3nt: TGTGCCAGCAGCCCAGGGATCATCTATGGCTACACCTTC

d_gene: .
v_gene: TRBV20-1
abundance: medium-sized
j_gene: TRBJ1-6
len: 16
CDR3aa: CSPAAVTGGDHSPLHF
CDR3nt: TGCAGTCCAGCGGCTGTAACTGGGGGGGACCATTCACCCCTCCACTTT

d_gene: .
v_gene: TRBV4-2
abundance: .
j_gene: TRBJ2-7
len: 15
CDR3aa: CASSQKLVETYEQYF
CDR3nt: TGTGCCAGCAGCCAAAAACTAGTGGAAACCTACGAGCAGTACTTC

d_gene: TRBD1
v_gene: TRBV7-2
abundance: few
j_gene: TRBJ1-2
len: 16
CDR3aa: CASSSARQGLNYGYTF
CDR3nt: TGTGCCAGCAGCTCCGCCAGACAGGGGCTTAACTATGGCTACACCTTC

d_gene: TRBD1
v_gene: TRBV28
abundance: medium-sized
j_gene: TRBJ1-6
len: 17
CDR3aa: CASRTTGDSSYNSPLHF
CDR3nt: TGTGCCAGCAGAACTACAGGGGACAGCTCCTATAATTCACCCCTCCACTTT

d_gene: .
v_gene: TRBV11-3
abundance: .
j_gene: TRBJ2-1
len: 11
CDR3aa: CASSSAREQFF
CDR3nt: TGTGCCAGCAGCTCCGCGCGTGAGCAGTTCTTC

d_gene: .
v_gene: TRBV18
abundance: few
j_gene: TRBJ1-2
len: 13
CDR3aa: CASSPTGNYGYTF
CDR3nt: TGTGCCAGCTCACCGACAGGAAACTATGGCTACACCTTC

d_gene: TRBD2
v_gene: TRBV20-1
abundance: medium-sized
j_gene: TRBJ2-7
len: 15
CDR3aa: CSAGGWGGGSNEQYF
CDR3nt: TGCAGTGCTGGTGGTTGGGGCGGGGGGTCCAACGAGCAGTACTTC

d_gene: .
v_gene: TRBV4-1
abundance: few
j_gene: TRBJ2-3
len: 14
CDR3aa: CASSQDRGADTQYF
CDR3nt: TGCGCCAGCAGCCAAGATCGCGGGGCAGATACGCAGTATTTT

d_gene: TRBD1
v_gene: TRBV20-1
abundance: .
j_gene: TRBJ2-5
len: 13
CDR3aa: CSRPGQGGETQYF
CDR3nt: TGCAGCCGACCCGGACAGGGGGGTGAGACCCAGTACTTC

d_gene: TRBD2
v_gene: TRBV4-2
abundance: .
j_gene: TRBJ2-1
len: 17
CDR3aa: CASRMGSGADSYNEQFF
CDR3nt: TGTGCCAGCAGAATGGGCAGCGGGGCCGACTCCTACAATGAGCAGTTCTTC

d_gene: .
v_gene: TRBV29-1
abundance: .
j_gene: TRBJ1-2
len: 13
CDR3aa: CSVDPGGKGGYTF
CDR3nt: TGCAGCGTTGATCCCGGGGGCAAGGGCGGCTACACCTTC

d_gene: TRBD2
v_gene: TRBV6-5
abundance: medium-sized
j_gene: TRBJ2-1
len: 17
CDR3aa: CASSYPPLSGGYYEQFF
CDR3nt: TGTGCCAGCAGTTACCCACCTTTGAGCGGGGGGTACTATGAGCAGTTCTTC

d_gene: .
v_gene: TRBV21-1
abundance: once
j_gene: TRBJ2-7
len: 14
CDR3aa: CASSYRQGGNEQYF
CDR3nt: TGTGCCAGCAGCTACCGACAGGGAGGAAACGAGCAGTACTTC

d_gene: .
v_gene: TRBV7-2
abundance: few
j_gene: TRBJ2-2
len: 14
CDR3aa: CASSNTPQGYELFF
CDR3nt: TGTGCCAGCAGCAACACACCTCAGGGCTATGAGCTGTTTTTT

d_gene: TRBD2
v_gene: TRBV7-9
abundance: .
j_gene: TRBJ2-1
len: 15
CDR3aa: CASSLQGTSQNEQFF
CDR3nt: TGTGCCAGCAGCTTACAGGGGACTAGCCAAAATGAGCAGTTCTTC

d_gene: TRBD1
v_gene: TRBV27
abundance: few
j_gene: TRBJ1-2
len: 14
CDR3aa: CASRPWDRVRGYTF
CDR3nt: TGTGCCAGCAGACCCTGGGACAGGGTAAGAGGCTACACCTTC

d_gene: .
v_gene: TRBV7-9
abundance: few
j_gene: TRBJ1-1
len: 13
CDR3aa: CASSFGKNTEAFF
CDR3nt: TGTGCCAGCAGCTTTGGGAAGAACACTGAAGCTTTCTTT

d_gene: .
v_gene: TRBV7-9
abundance: .
j_gene: TRBJ1-1
len: 12
CDR3aa: CASSLASSGAFF
CDR3nt: TGTGCCAGCAGCTTAGCCAGTAGCGGGGCTTTCTTT

d_gene: TRBD1
v_gene: TRBV20-1
abundance: few
j_gene: TRBJ1-6
len: 15
CDR3aa: CSAAPGQGSNSPLHF
CDR3nt: TGCAGTGCCGCTCCGGGACAGGGGTCGAATTCACCCCTCCACTTT

d_gene: TRBD1
v_gene: TRBV7-2
abundance: medium-sized
j_gene: TRBJ2-7
len: 17
CDR3aa: CASSTRRIGGQGGEQYF
CDR3nt: TGTGCCAGCAGCACCAGACGGATTGGGGGACAGGGGGGTGAGCAGTACTTC